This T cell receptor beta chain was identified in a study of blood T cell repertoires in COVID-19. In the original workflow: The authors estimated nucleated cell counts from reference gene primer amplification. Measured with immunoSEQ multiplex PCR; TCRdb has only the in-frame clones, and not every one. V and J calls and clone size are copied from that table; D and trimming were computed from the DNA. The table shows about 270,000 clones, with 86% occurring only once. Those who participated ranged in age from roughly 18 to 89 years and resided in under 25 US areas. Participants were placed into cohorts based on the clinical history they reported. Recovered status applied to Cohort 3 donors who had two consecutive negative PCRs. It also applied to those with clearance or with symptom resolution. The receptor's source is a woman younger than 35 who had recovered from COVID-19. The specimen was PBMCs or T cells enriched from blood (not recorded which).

CDR3 sequence (DNA): TGTGCCAGCAGCTACGGTGGACAGATGAACACTGAAGCTTTCTTT. Protein product: CASSYGGQMNTEAFF. V and J are TRBV7-2 and TRBJ1-1, with a tentative D call TRBD1 (6 bases). The CDR3 has 15 residues. The V end was cut by 4 bases, the J end by 0 bases, with 12 bases between. Looked up from germline, CDR1 is SGHTA and CDR2 is FQGNSA.